This paragraph reports one TCR beta chain. There is no known antigen for this receptor. No much larger clone exists at a distance of one base, and base qualities are not known. The data were taken from a study of blood T cell repertoires in COVID-19 (dated by TCRdb to the early 2020s). Context from the whole study: The collaborator samples originated in the United States, Italy and Spain and spanned the acute and convalescent phases of COVID-19. The material from the prospective study consisted of cDNA or gDNA derived from T cells, B-cell-depleted T cells, or PBMCs. Subjects who had been exposed to COVID-19, were actively infected with it, or had recovered from it provided the deeply sampled blood TCRbeta repertoires that made up the dataset. The repertoires were released in a freely available public database intended as a resource for research on the immune response to SARS-CoV-2. The samples were drawn from two sources: the first 160 participants of the ongoing ImmuneRACE study, and 1,000 to 1,500 subjects contributed by 6 global collaborators. Nearly every sample came with metadata listing a de-identified subject ID, COVID-19 status, age in years and sex. Where available, HLA class I and class II types were taken from metadata supplied by the sample provider and were not determined by assay-based typing.

Overall study outcomes, separate from this receptor: The amount of clinical and demographic metadata varied by source and participant and was provided uncurated.

In the prospective study, participants were 18 to 89 years old, resided in about two dozen geographic areas of the United States, and were enrolled through a virtual design. In the prospective study, cohorts were assigned on the basis of participant-reported clinical history obtained from a screening survey and a study questionnaire. Exposed participants had been in contact, within 2 weeks of entering the study, with a person who had a PCR-confirmed or clinician-diagnosed case of COVID-19. In the prospective study, mobile phlebotomists collected whole blood, serum and a nasopharyngeal or oropharyngeal swab from each participant. Participants in the prospective study had the option to provide additional blood draws and questionnaires over an approximately 2-month period. Before DNA extraction, blood samples from the prospective study were shipped at room temperature or frozen. The immunoSEQ Assay, a bias-controlled multiplex PCR, was used to amplify TCRbeta CDR3 regions from genomic DNA. Turning to the authors' computational methods: The number of nucleated cells in each sample was estimated from the amplification of reference gene primers within the assay. To quantify the absolute abundance of each unique TCRbeta CDR3 rearrangement, sequence reads were collapsed and filtered. Productive Simpson clonality was computed per sample as the square root of Simpson's diversity index over productive rearrangements. TCRdb retrieved this table from immuneACCESS and kept in-frame rearrangements only. Not all clones are present; in checked studies, unresolved V genes account for under half, and no reason is known for the remainder. The V and J calls and the clone size are those of that table, but D and trimming were determined from the DNA. The sample table records about 350,000 clones; roughly 86% of these occur just once. Approximately 1% of the sample lies in the top ten.

Trimming at the junction amounts to 3 bases on V and 12 bases on J, and the germline ends lie 8 bases apart. The CDR3 runs 9 residues from the cysteine to the phenylalanine. Solely the CDR3 DNA is kept, with 27 bases framed from the first base. According to the germline V gene (reference sequence), CDR1 reads DFQATT and CDR2 reads SNEGSKA. The clonotype originates from a woman aged 25 to 39 who had been exposed to COVID-19. The sample consisted of PBMCs or T cells enriched from blood (not recorded which). Recombination linked TRBV20-1 to TRBJ1-2, with the D gene call left open. The DNA is as follows: TGCAGTGCTAGGGGCGTCGACACCTTC. Its product reads: CSARGVDTF.